The T cell receptor (beta chain) under discussion was sequenced for a study of cytomegalovirus exposure and HLA in healthy donors (TCRdb year 2017). As for the study more broadly: In an earlier analysis of 450 to 750 of the donors, roughly 300 Gb of sequence data and approximately 100 million unique TCR beta sequences from about 179 million T cells were reported. An early release covering 500 to 750 HLA-typed donors comprised 300 to 350 gigabases of sequencing data and approximately 80 million unique TCR sequences. On average, roughly 250,000 unique TCR beta nucleotide sequences were sequenced per donor among a few hundred genotyped donors of the cohort, with 15% to 20% of those sequences being non-productive. Rather than drawing on any new phenotypic data, the later analysis identified candidate immune exposures from TCR beta sequences and the way those sequences occurred across donors. Of the approximately 400 genotyped donors, around 81% fell in the genetic ancestry cluster associated with self-reported Caucasian donors. The number of typed donors differed by locus: about 620-630 for A, B, C, DRB1 and DQB1; 522 for DQA1; 606 for DPA1; and about 450 for DPB1. HLA typing covered class I and class II loci at four-digit resolution. A separate validation cohort of roughly 130 different subjects was used in addition to the roughly 670-subject first cohort. The study was designed to test whether signatures of past pathogen exposure could be identified by cataloging public T cell receptors. A later analysis re-analyzed previously published TCR beta repertoires from 650 to 800 donors and added high-resolution HLA genotyping to study TCR occurrence patterns. Because of strong linkage in the cohort, roughly five DR-DQ haplotypes were treated as single units for association and clustering. The study used immunosequencing to profile the T cell repertoires of hundreds of subjects and linked those repertoires to cytomegalovirus serostatus. All discovery cohort repertoires had been generated on a single sequencing platform. To predict cytomegalovirus infection status, the study combined high-throughput TCR immunosequencing, statistical association of individual TCRs with disease status, and machine learning. To decide whether each TCR beta V gene segment behaved as functional or pseudogenic, an earlier analysis of approximately 620 of the donors relied on high-throughput TCR beta sequencing. In a later genetic analysis, genome-wide SNP genotypes for 398 of the 666 donors were used, and that subset was treated as a discovery cohort. Donor age, sex, ethnicity and CMV serostatus were collected together with the repertoire data.

The cohort was made up of 666 healthy bone marrow donors. Cohort members were all nominally healthy when sampled, although unrecorded immune exposures were likely present. The donor tested CMV seronegative, placing the donor among the 350 to 400 seronegative members of the cohort. Every donor gave a peripheral blood sample, and the peripheral blood mononuclear cells from that sample were used for TCR beta sequencing. Genomic DNA extraction from the blood cell samples was performed with the Qiagen DNeasy Blood Extraction Kit. Libraries were constructed by the immunoSEQ multiplex PCR assay. For the multiplex PCR, a mixture combining 60 forward primers for TCR Vbeta segments and 13 reverse primers for TCR Jbeta segments was used. The CDR3 region of rearranged TCR beta genes was amplified from genomic DNA with a multiplex PCR assay. The amplified TCR beta libraries were sequenced on the Illumina HiSeq System as 87-base-pair reads. The authors processed their data as follows. In a later analysis, roughly 80 million unique TCR beta chains were counted across the 500 to 700 repertoires, and roughly 10 million of these chains were shared by at least two donors. Raw reads were error-corrected and collapsed into unique sequences with a nearest-neighbor algorithm that merged closely related sequences to remove PCR and sequencing errors. CDR3 sequences were aligned to IMGT reference sequences to assign V, D and J gene segments. For a sequence to be retained, a match of at least six nucleotides to both a V gene segment and a J gene segment was required. A rearrangement was called productive if the CDR3 had no stop codons and remained in frame with V and J, and every other rearrangement was called non-productive. CDR3 was defined according to IMGT convention as the region running from the second conserved V-encoded cysteine to the conserved J-encoded phenylalanine. Sequences without an unambiguous match to a single V gene segment were excluded from the earlier analysis of a few hundred of the donors. An earlier analysis of approximately 590 of the donors called V segments functional above 56.7% productive rearrangements and segregating when the between-donor standard deviation exceeded 5%. A statistical classification framework was built for diagnosing cytomegalovirus status from the catalog of TCR beta chain sequences. V and J gene assignment, in a later analysis, came from comparing TCR nucleotide sequences with IMGT/GENE-DB human TR gene sequences. In a later analysis, CDR3 sequences and most-parsimonious VDJ recombination scenarios were assigned using the TCRdist pipeline. In a later analysis, each TCR beta chain was defined by its CDR3 amino acid sequence together with its V-gene family, and reads lacking a unique V-gene family were excluded. To address suspected cross-contamination and a sequencing artifact, a later analysis removed approximately 600 highly shared, low-generation-probability nucleotide sequences. In a later analysis, a clonal expansion index for each public chain was calculated from normalized within-repertoire ranks of inferred template counts. In a later analysis, generation probabilities were computed using a VDJ recombination model fitted to out-of-frame rearrangements, and the results were checked against IGoR. A later analysis scored TCR-TCR, TCR-HLA and TCR-CMV co-occurrence with hypergeometric tests, applying a repertoire-size bias correction to TCR pairs. A later analysis estimated false discovery rates by permuting HLA or CMV assignments 20 times. In a later analysis, co-occurring TCRs were grouped using DBSCAN, and TCRdist sequence similarity was added for clustering within HLA-allele-positive subsets. Repertoires with fewer than 30,000 or more than 120,000 public chains, plus five repertoires with anomalous nucleotide sharing, were excluded from co-occurrence clustering. Sourced from immuneACCESS, this table was stored by TCRdb with only in-frame sequences that have V and J called. A share of the clones is absent; for the studies checked, an unresolved V gene accounts for under half, and the remainder has no known explanation. V, J and clone size were drawn from that table, and D and trimming were deduced from the DNA. Within this sample are 200,000 to 250,000 clones, with approximately 70% of them counted one time only. The ten top clones hold 1.8% of the sample.

The full study reports these points: While some public TCRs were present in many individuals, most TCR sequences turned up only very rarely across donors. According to a later analysis, parvovirus B19, influenza, CMV and Epstein-Barr virus appeared linked to several top co-occurrence clusters. Linkage disequilibrium might explain the correlated functional status among segregating V segments, but an unknown experimental factor could not be ruled out. A later genetic analysis reported fewer N-insertions in productive TCRs among donors in an Asian-associated ancestry cluster than the roughly 700-donor mean. A later analysis found that most CMV-associated TCR beta chains appeared HLA-restricted, with HLA associations seemingly driven largely by CMV exposure. Because HLA typing was unavailable for some donors at each locus, only the typed subset was used in association tests. An association between a missense DCLRE1C variant and V-gene and J-gene trimming of TCR beta chains was found in a later genetic analysis and replicated in an independent cohort. Roughly 17 rarely observed V segments, including chromosome 9 orphons, were excluded from the earlier analysis of several hundred of the donors because counts were too low. In vitro tests confirmed that three of the cytomegalovirus-associated TCR beta chains recognize cytomegalovirus antigens. Because the 87-base-pair reads could not distinguish some IMGT-functional V segments, including TRBV6-2 and TRBV6-3, those segments were excluded. A further reported finding was that TCR beta sequences accurately predicted the HLA-A and HLA-B alleles for most subjects in the first cohort. A cluster of highly shared sequence variants was judged likely to be a technical artifact of the sequencing pipeline. Presence/absence analyses assumed roughly uniform sequencing depth across donors, an assumption that may not hold. When HLA alleles, especially DR and DQ, strongly co-occurred, TCR associations were difficult to assign to individual alleles. The classifier was reported to diagnose cytomegalovirus status with high specificity and sensitivity in both the original cohort and the validation cohort. A total of roughly 160 TCR beta chains were listed by the study as associated with cytomegalovirus. A later analysis found that TCR association rates varied across HLA loci, with DRB1 alleles showing the most associated TCRs and HLA-C alleles the fewest. In a later analysis, HLA-associated TCR beta chains showed more clonal expansion and lower generation probabilities than non-associated chains that were equally common. Immune exposure information for the cohort was limited to CMV serostatus. Only TCR beta chains were sequenced in this cohort, and the absence of alpha or paired-chain data limited detectable features. Specific HLA alleles were associated with over 15,000 TCR beta sequences at a false discovery rate of 0.05 in a later analysis. The authors suggested that the approach could potentially be generalized to other disease states and immunological phenotypes. In an earlier analysis of some 500 of the donors, most TCR beta V segments were observed in productive rearrangements about 87% or about 30% of the time, broadly matching IMGT annotations.

At the junction V is shortened by 3 bases and J by 1 base; bases outside the gene matches: 5. The CDR3 spans 15 residues, from the cysteine through the phenylalanine. The only DNA kept is the CDR3, 45 bases in frame from the first base. For CDR1 and CDR2, the germline V gene lists SGDLS and YYNGEE. Turning to this clone: Its antigen remains unidentified. The sample holds no much larger clone one base away, and base qualities are not on file.

The receptor was isolated from a woman in her twenties or thirties in good health and CMV-seronegative. The sequenced material came from PBMCs. The sequence is built from TRBV9 and TRBJ1-1; 8 bases in between match TRBD1. CDR3 reads: CASSAETGANTEAFF. The DNA sequence is as follows: TGTGCCAGCAGCGCCGAGACAGGGGCGAACACTGAAGCTTTCTTT.